Shown below are 23 T cell receptor beta chains from a single sample sequenced in a study of OX40 agonist ivuxolimab in advanced cancers. Only in-frame clones appear in the TCRdb table, and some are missing; sequencing was by immunoSEQ multiplex PCR. The sample has tens of thousands of clones, around 90% seen once. The input for sequencing was CD4+ or CD8+ T cells sorted from blood, taken in a trial of the OX40 agonist ivuxolimab. Receptor source: an adult with an advanced solid tumor such as melanoma, head and neck, liver or kidney cancer.

The chain links TRBV11-2 to TRBJ2-7; D perhaps matches TRBD1 (6 bases). This CDR3 has 14 residues. In germline, CDR1 is SGHAT, CDR2 FQNNGV. The germline V and J ends were trimmed by 1 base and 1 base, with 8 bases remaining between them. CDR3 sequence: CASSLGGQSYEQYF. The CDR3 DNA reads as TGTGCCAGCAGCTTAGGGGGACAATCCTACGAGCAGTACTTC.

This sequence joins TRBV10-3 and TRBJ2-1; no clear D. The CDR3 has 15 residues. The V end was cut by 1 base, the J end by 1 base, with 8 bases between. Germline V CDR1 and CDR2: ENHRY, SYGVKD. This CDR3 reads CAISEFESSYNEQFF. The CDR3 nucleotides are TGTGCCATCAGTGAGTTCGAGAGTTCCTACAATGAGCAGTTCTTC.

The chain combines TRBV7-2 with TRBJ1-2; the D is unclear. The CDR3 has 13 amino acids. V gave up 3 bases and J gave up 7 bases, with 12 bases separating them. Germline V CDR1 and CDR2: SGHTA, FQGNSA. The CDR3, as DNA: TGTGCCAGCAGCTTCCCTTCGTTTCCTGGCTACACCTTC. It specifies CASSFPSFPGYTF.

This CDR3 reads CASSRAGGPFEQYF. DNA for the CDR3: TGTGCCAGCAGCAGAGCGGGAGGGCCGTTCGAGCAGTACTTC. The rearrangement uses TRBV27 and TRBJ2-7, with 10 bases lining up with TRBD2. Germline loops: CDR1 MNHEY, CDR2 SMNVEV (reference sequence). With 6 bases clipped from V and 6 bases from J, the junction kept 8 bases outside the gene matches. The CDR3 consists of 14 residues.

This chain joins TRBV11-2 and TRBJ2-1; D gene unclear. V was pared by 1 base and J by 0 bases, with 7 bases between. The germline V gene has CDR1 SGHAT and CDR2 FQNNGV. This CDR3 spans 15 amino acids. The CDR3 nucleotides are TGTGCCAGCAGCTTAGGGGCCGTCTCCTACAATGAGCAGTTCTTC. Residues: CASSLGAVSYNEQFF.

The chain links TRBV7-2 to TRBJ2-5, with TRBD2 matching over 13 bases. The CDR3 length is 20 residues. V dropped 0 bases and J dropped 1; count of bases not matched to a gene: 11. In germline, CDR1 is SGHTA, CDR2 FQGNSA. CDR3 amino acids: CASSLAGSGLAGRGQETQYF. CDR3 DNA: TGTGCCAGCAGCTTAGCTGGGTCGGGACTAGCGGGACGGGGCCAAGAGACCCAGTACTTC.

The rearrangement uses TRBV30 and TRBJ1-5; TRBD1 agrees at 11 bases. With 4 bases clipped from V and 0 bases from J, the junction kept 11 bases outside the gene matches. This CDR3 has 18 residues. The germline V gene encodes CDR1 GTSNPN and CDR2 SVGIG (reference sequence). For the CDR3, the DNA is TGTGCCTGGACCCCGGACAGGGGGCTCGGGGGTAGCAATCAGCCCCAGCATTTT. Translation gives CAWTPDRGLGGSNQPQHF.

The V call is TRBV5-1, the J call TRBJ1-5; D is ambiguous. CDR1 and CDR2 from the germline V gene are SGHRS and YFSETQ. V was cut by 3 bases and J by 2 bases, with 9 bases left in between. The CDR3 runs to 14 residues. Written as DNA, the CDR3 is TGCGCCAGCAGCTACAACGGTGGCAATCAGCCCCAGCATTTT. This translates into CASSYNGGNQPQHF.

The chain links TRBV15 to TRBJ2-1; 10 nucleotides match TRBD2. CDR1 is LNHNV and CDR2 is YYDKDF in the germline V gene (reference sequence). Germline trimming cut 3 bases from V and 6 bases from J; bases unmatched to any gene: 2. CDR3 size: 14 residues. As DNA, the CDR3 is TGTGCCACCAGCAGCCTAGCGGGAGTCAATGAGCAGTTCTTC. As protein: CATSSLAGVNEQFF.

This chain connects TRBV4-3 to TRBJ2-6; either TRBD1 or TRBD2 may supply D (5 bases each). This CDR3 has 17 residues. V lost 1 base and J lost 4, with 14 bases in between. Germline loops: CDR1 LGHNA, CDR2 YSLEER. This chain's CDR3 is CASSQASGAAGANVLTF. CDR3 sequence (DNA): TGCGCCAGCAGCCAAGCCTCCGGGGCGGCGGGGGCCAACGTCCTGACTTTC.

The rearrangement joins TRBV2 to TRBJ2-7; 7 nucleotides line up with TRBD2. The CDR3 has 14 amino acids. Germline V gene sequence: CDR1 SNHLY, CDR2 FYNNEI. J gave up 2 bases and V 4 bases, and 5 bases lay outside the gene matches. CDR3 sequence: CASSGAGSPYEQYF. The DNA of the CDR3 is TGTGCCAGCAGTGGAGCGGGAAGTCCCTACGAGCAGTACTTC.

The chain uses TRBV10-3 and TRBJ2-1; 12 nucleotides align to TRBD2. Germline V gene sequence: CDR1 ENHRY, CDR2 SYGVKD. After removal of 2 bases from V and 8 bases from J, the junction contained 7 bases not matched to a gene. The CDR3 has 16 residues. CDR3 bases: TGTGCCATCAGTGAGGCGACTAGCGGGAGAGTGGATGAGCAGTTCTTC. Residues: CAISEATSGRVDEQFF.

The chain uses TRBV15 and TRBJ2-7; a possible D gene is TRBD2 (5 bases). CDR1 and CDR2 from the germline V gene are LNHNV and YYDKDF (reference sequence). The V and J ends lost 0 bases and 4 bases respectively, with 10 bases between them. The CDR3 loop spans 14 amino acids. The CDR3: CATSRDRSGYEQYF. CDR3 DNA sequence: TGTGCCACCAGCAGAGATCGGAGCGGTTACGAGCAGTACTTC.

This clone is a singleton in its sample. The chain couples TRBV10-3 to TRBJ1-1; 9 nucleotides align to TRBD1. The CDR3 is 14 amino acids. CDR1 is ENHRY and CDR2 is SYGVKD in the germline V gene. V trimming: 5 bases; J trimming: 5 bases; junction bases outside the gene matches: 6. CDR3 nucleotide sequence: TGTGCCATCAGTCAGGGACAGGGAAGGACTGAAGCTTTCTTT. Protein product: CAISQGQGRTEAFF.

This clone was found once. The gene calls are TRBV7-2 and TRBJ1-4; D remains unclear. CDR1 and CDR2 (germline): SGHTA, FQGNSA. Trimming took off 5 bases at V and 8 bases at J, with 15 bases between the two ends. The CDR3 has 14 amino acids. The DNA of the CDR3 is TGTGCCAGCAGCCCCCGGACGGGGAGGGAAAAACTGTTTTTT. Its translation is CASSPRTGREKLFF. Filled out from reference TRBV7-2 and TRBJ1-4, the complete variable domain reads GAGVSQSPSNKVTEKGKDVELRCDPISGHTALYWYRQSLGQGLEFLIYFQGNSAPDKSGLPSDRFSAERTGGSVSTLTIQRTQQEDSAVYLCASSPRTGREKLFFGSGTQLSVL.

The chain links TRBV5-4 to TRBJ2-7, with TRBD2 matching over 15 bases. V shed 6 bases and J 0 bases; nucleotides not matched to a gene: 10. The CDR3 has 18 residues. CDR1 is SGHNT, CDR2 YYREEE, per germline (reference sequence). For the CDR3, the DNA is TGTGCCAGCAAAGGAGGGGGACTAGCGGGAGGAACCTCCTACGAGCAGTACTTC. Protein sequence: CASKGGGLAGGTSYEQYF.

This clone was seen only a few times. This chain connects TRBV7-9 to TRBJ1-1, with unresolved D. In germline, CDR1 is SEHNR, CDR2 FQNEAQ (reference sequence). There are 16 residues in the CDR3. V was clipped by 5 bases and J by 9 bases, with 25 bases between them. CDR3 amino acids: CASSPQLVGSTSKAFF. Here the CDR3 DNA reads TGTGCCAGCAGCCCCCAGTTGGTGGGGAGCACCTCAAAAGCTTTCTTT.

The V and J genes are TRBV7-6 and TRBJ2-1; D is possibly TRBD1 (6 bases). From germline, CDR1 is SGHVS and CDR2 FNYEAQ. CDR3 length: 14 amino acids. The V and J ends lost 4 bases and 5 bases respectively, with 12 bases between them. CDR3: CASSSQTGHNEQFF. In DNA form, the CDR3 reads TGTGCCAGCAGCTCTCAGACAGGCCACAATGAGCAGTTCTTC.

This clone was picked up one time. The genes are TRBV6-5 and TRBJ2-5, with D perhaps TRBD1 or TRBD2 (5 bases each). V shed 6 bases and J shed 5 bases, with 16 bases lying between them. The germline V gene has CDR1 MNHEY and CDR2 SVGAGI. The CDR3 is 14 amino acids. CDR3 bases: TGTGCCAGCAGCTCCCCCTTGAGGGGCGAGACCCAGTACTTC. Protein product: CASSSPLRGETQYF.

The V call is TRBV19, the J call TRBJ2-2; perhaps D is TRBD1 or TRBD2 (5 bases each). The CDR3 covers 14 residues. Germline V CDR1 and CDR2: LNHDA, SQIVND (reference sequence). Trimming took 10 bases from V and 4 from J, leaving 16 bases between them. CDR3 DNA: TGTGCCACTATCACCGGGACGAGCACCGGGGAGCTGTTTTTT. This encodes CATITGTSTGELFF.

Comment on this clone: The same CDR3 can be traced to other DNA sequences in this sample. This chain connects TRBV7-6 to TRBJ2-1; 11 bases are a match to TRBD2. CDR1 and CDR2 from the germline V gene are SGHVS and FNYEAQ. The V gene end was trimmed by 0 bases and the J gene end by 4 bases; junction bases not matched to a gene: 2. CDR3 length: 16 amino acids. CDR3 sequence reads: CASSLAGTSGYNEQFF. As DNA, the CDR3 is TGTGCCAGCAGCTTAGCCGGGACTAGCGGATACAATGAGCAGTTCTTC.

This chain uses TRBV25-1 with TRBJ2-5, with D possibly matching TRBD1 (6 bases). The CDR3 totals 13 residues. Germline V gene lookup returns CDR1 MGHDK and CDR2 SYGVNS. V lost 2 bases, J lost 5 bases, and 9 bases lay in between. The CDR3 region is CASSETGIETQYF. In DNA form, the CDR3 reads TGTGCCAGCAGTGAAACAGGGATCGAGACCCAGTACTTC.

V usage is TRBV10-2 and J usage is TRBJ2-3; unclear D gene. Germline V lookup: CDR1 WSHSY, CDR2 SAAADI. Trimming removed 0 bases at V and 2 bases at J, with 9 bases between. The CDR3 is made up of 15 amino acids. This chain's CDR3 is CASSESKTATDTQYF. For the CDR3, the DNA is TGCGCCAGCAGTGAGTCGAAAACAGCCACAGATACGCAGTATTTT.